This T cell receptor beta chain was sequenced in a study of neoadjuvant nivolumab and ipilimumab in lung cancer. Comment on this clone: Its antigen is currently unknown.

The table came from immunoSEQ multiplex PCR; TCRdb's copy has only in-frame clones and leaves some out. The sample records about 9,700 clones, 70% to 80% being singletons. Germline values: CDR1 SQVTM, CDR2 ANQGSEA. Trimming pared 5 bases from V and 4 bases from J, leaving 11 bases between. The CDR3 covers 13 residues. Points from the study as a whole: Pathologic regression was not significantly tied to TCR clonality. Higher pretherapy blood TCR richness went with higher resected-tumor richness. Compared with tumor-adjacent uninvolved lung, resected tumors showed greater richness and clonality. From pretherapy to surgery, tumor richness and clonality rose with dual therapy.

This material consisted of tumor tissue, taken after neoadjuvant nivolumab, alone or with ipilimumab, at or shortly before surgery. This chain connects TRBV29-1 to TRBJ2-2, with a tentative D call TRBD2 (6 bases). This receptor was identified in an adult with non-small cell lung cancer. Some clones in this sample may be carry-over from other donors' samples. CDR3 sequence: CSVQTRATGELFF. For the CDR3, the DNA is TGCAGCGTTCAGACTAGGGCCACCGGGGAGCTGTTTTTT.